This passage covers 21 T cell receptor beta chains from one sample sequenced in a study of Graves' ophthalmopathy and Graves' hyperthyroidism. CDR3 regions of TCR beta were amplified from RNA transcripts. Second-round multiplex PCR came after first-round RT-PCR with HTBI primers. TCRdb used MiXCR to reprocess the multiplex PCR reads, holding one entry per CDR3 protein. The sample has approximately 1.2 million distinct CDR3 sequences; less than 45% are singletons. Sequencing input: peripheral blood or thyroid tissue (not recorded which). The origin of the receptors is an adult man with Graves' hyperthyroidism.

This CDR3 is CASSQDRGRDTEAFF. Written as DNA, the CDR3 is TGCGCCAGCAGCCAAGATCGGGGGAGGGACACTGAAGCTTTCTTT. This sequence joins TRBV4-1 and TRBJ1-1; maybe TRBD1 (5 bases). From germline, CDR1 is MGHRA and CDR2 YSYEKL. The CDR3 covers 15 residues. The V and J ends lost 0 bases and 3 bases respectively, with 11 bases between them.

The chain recombines TRBV11-2 with TRBJ2-7, with 10 bases identical to TRBD1. CDR3 length: 16 amino acids. Germline assignment: CDR1 SGHAT and CDR2 FQNNGV. After removal of 5 bases from V and 5 bases from J, the junction contained 12 bases not matched to a gene. For the CDR3, the DNA is TGTGCCAGCAGCCGGACAGGGGGGGATACGCGCCACGAGCAGTACTTC. It specifies CASSRTGGDTRHEQYF.

CDR3 residues: CSVGGAGETYEQYF. DNA of the CDR3: TGCAGCGTCGGGGGGGCGGGGGAAACCTACGAGCAGTACTTC. The rearrangement uses TRBV29-1 and TRBJ2-7; the match to TRBD2 covers 8 bases. Germline CDR1 SQVTM, CDR2 ANQGSEA. The ends lost 6 bases at V and 2 bases at J; junction bases unmatched: 9. The CDR3 runs to 14 residues.

The genes are TRBV5-4 and TRBJ1-1, with TRBD1 identical over 8 bases. Germline CDR1 is SGHNT and CDR2 is YYREEE (reference sequence). The CDR3 extends over 16 amino acids. Trimming took 2 bases from V and 2 from J; bases not matched to a gene: 8. CDR3 in amino acids: CASSFRGPGGNTEAFF. The CDR3 nucleotides read TGTGCCAGCAGCTTCCGGGGACCAGGGGGCAACACTGAAGCTTTCTTT.

Ten or more counts support this clonotype. The chain couples TRBV20-1 to TRBJ2-7, with 11 bases identical to TRBD1. Per the germline V gene, CDR1 is DFQATT and CDR2 is SNEGSKA (reference sequence). CDR3 length: 15 amino acids. V trimming: 3 bases; J trimming: 8 bases; junction bases outside the gene matches: 12. CDR3 nucleotide sequence: TGCAGTGCTAGTCGCGACCCGGGACAGGGGGAGAAGCAGTACTTC. Its translation: CSASRDPGQGEKQYF.

This clonotype has a handful of counts. The gene calls are TRBV19 and TRBJ2-2; D is unresolved. Germline loops: CDR1 LNHDA, CDR2 SQIVND (reference sequence). Trimming took 1 base from V and 4 from J, leaving 7 bases between them. This CDR3 contains 14 residues. CDR3 residues: CASSIGVSTGELFF. CDR3 bases: TGTGCCAGTAGTATAGGAGTTTCCACCGGGGAGCTGTTTTTT.

This clonotype occurred a few times. The conserved phenylalanine or tryptophan normally closing the CDR3 is absent here, so this likely arose from a read error. The CDR3 bases are TGTGCCAGTAGTATTGGACAGGGAAACACTGAAGCTTTCCTT. Encoded protein: CASSIGQGNTEAFL. The rearrangement links TRBV19 to TRBJ1-1, with 8 bases fitting TRBD1. Germline loops: CDR1 LNHDA, CDR2 SQIVND (reference sequence). CDR3 length: 14 residues. The V segment lost 3 bases and the J segment 2 bases; nucleotides outside the gene matches: 2.

This clonotype appeared many times. The CDR3 DNA follows: TGTGCCAGCAGCTCTCGGGGATCTGACTATGGCTACACCTTC. This encodes CASSSRGSDYGYTF. The rearrangement uses TRBV6-5 and TRBJ1-2; D unresolved. The length of the CDR3 is 14 residues. Per the germline V gene, CDR1 is MNHEY and CDR2 is SVGAGI. Trimming cost V 6 bases and J 3 bases, with 14 bases left between them.

This clonotype has at least ten counts. The chain uses TRBV7-2 and TRBJ2-7; a possible D gene is TRBD1 (6 bases). The CDR3 is 13 amino acids. Germline CDR1 and CDR2: SGHTA and FQGNSA. V lost 2 bases to trimming and J lost 5 bases, with 10 bases between them. CDR3 in amino acids: CASSLQGKDEQYF. CDR3 coding DNA: TGTGCCAGCAGCTTACAGGGGAAGGACGAGCAGTACTTC.

On this clonotype: This may come from a read error, since a much larger clone is one base off. The missing conserved phenylalanine or tryptophan at the end of this CDR3 makes a read error likely. The CDR3 DNA reads TGCAGTGCCTCATCGTCTCAGGCTCGGGAGACCCAGTACTCC. Protein sequence: CSASSSQARETQYS. This chain links TRBV20-1 with TRBJ2-5, with unresolved D. The CDR3 spans 14 residues. CDR1 is DFQATT and CDR2 is SNEGSKA in the germline V gene (reference sequence). V was pared by 6 bases and J by 5 bases, with 19 bases between.

In this sample, this clonotype turned up many times. The chain recombines TRBV29-1 with TRBJ2-3, with 8 positions matching TRBD1. The CDR3 runs to 14 residues. The V gene end was trimmed by 6 bases and the J gene end by 1 base; junction bases not matched to a gene: 6. Germline V CDR1 and CDR2: SQVTM, ANQGSEA. The CDR3 reads CSVAGGAGTDTQYF. The DNA of the CDR3 is TGCAGCGTAGCAGGGGGCGCCGGCACAGATACGCAGTATTTT.

The chain couples TRBV11-2 to TRBJ2-7; D uncertain. This CDR3 is 14 amino acids long. The germline V gene encodes CDR1 SGHAT and CDR2 FQNNGV. The V end was cut by 3 bases, the J end by 0 bases, with 9 bases between. The CDR3 DNA follows: TGTGCCAGCAGCTTCGGGCGGACCTCCTACGAGCAGTACTTC. Its protein is CASSFGRTSYEQYF.

In this sample, this clonotype turned up a few times. The genes are TRBV10-3 and TRBJ1-2; TRBD1 might be the D (5 bases). V dropped 2 bases and J dropped 2 bases, with 6 bases sitting between them. The CDR3 loop spans 13 amino acids. Germline CDR1 ENHRY, CDR2 SYGVKD. In DNA, the CDR3 is TGTGCCATCAGTGAGGACAGAAACTATGGCTACACCTTC. It yields the protein CAISEDRNYGYTF.

This clonotype appeared many times. The chain is built from TRBV2 and TRBJ2-2, with TRBD1 identical over 9 bases. CDR1 and CDR2 from the germline V gene are SNHLY and FYNNEI. With 6 bases clipped from V and 5 bases from J, the junction kept 10 bases outside the gene matches. This CDR3 region has 16 residues. CDR3 DNA: TGTGCCAGCAGCGGACATACAGGGGGCTGGACCGGGGAGCTGTTTTTT. It translates to CASSGHTGGWTGELFF.

This clonotype occurred many times. This chain uses TRBV20-1 with TRBJ1-3; D unresolved. The CDR3 runs to 14 residues. Looked up from germline, CDR1 is DFQATT and CDR2 is SNEGSKA (reference sequence). Deletions cut 5 bases from V and 0 bases from J, with 11 bases between. The CDR3: CSAEDSASGNTIYF. The CDR3 nucleotides are TGCAGTGCTGAGGACTCAGCCTCTGGAAACACCATATATTTT.

This clonotype showed up just a few times. The V gene is TRBV29-1, the J gene TRBJ2-7, with D tentatively TRBD1 or TRBD2 (6 bases each). V was cut by 8 bases and J by 5 bases, with 19 bases left in between. Germline V gene lookup returns CDR1 SQVTM and CDR2 ANQGSEA. The CDR3 consists of 13 residues. The CDR3 sequence is CSLGAGQPHEQYF. The CDR3, as DNA: TGCAGCTTAGGGGCGGGACAACCTCACGAGCAGTACTTC.

This sequence joins TRBV7-3 and TRBJ2-1; tentative D call: TRBD1 (5 bases). The CDR3 has 16 residues. V was shortened by 5 bases and J by 5 bases, with 19 bases between the two germline ends. Germline values: CDR1 SGHTA, CDR2 FQGTGA. The CDR3 loop reads CASSLWGESNHNEQFF. The CDR3 bases are TGTGCCAGCAGCCTGTGGGGCGAGTCGAATCACAATGAGCAGTTCTTC. The entire variable domain, with the rest obtained from reference TRBV7-3 and TRBJ2-1, is as follows: GAGVSQTPSNKVTEKGKYVELRCDPISGHTALYWYRQSLGQGPEFLIYFQGTGAADDSGLPNDRFFAVRPEGSVSTLKIQRTERGDSAVYLCASSLWGESNHNEQFFGPGTRLTVL.

The chain couples TRBV20-1 to TRBJ1-1; possibly TRBD1 for D (5 bases). Germline-derived CDR1 and CDR2 are DFQATT and SNEGSKA (reference sequence). V was shortened by 6 bases and J by 3 bases, with 23 bases between the two germline ends. This CDR3 contains 16 residues. CDR3 protein: CSAFRAEGGGDTEAFF. Written as DNA, the CDR3 is TGCAGTGCCTTCCGGGCCGAGGGAGGAGGGGACACTGAAGCTTTCTTT.

This clonotype has just a few counts. The chain joins TRBV28 to TRBJ2-5; 8 bases fit TRBD2. The CDR3 length is 16 residues. J lost 3 bases, V lost 7 bases, and 13 bases had no gene match. The germline CDR1 and CDR2 sequences are MDHEN and SYDVKM. This CDR3 is CASTGLAVRAKETQYF. The CDR3 DNA is TGTGCCAGCACAGGACTAGCCGTACGTGCAAAAGAGACCCAGTACTTC.

With regard to this clonotype: It may be a read error: a sequence one base away is much more abundant. The chain combines TRBV5-1 with TRBJ1-1; tentative D call: TRBD1 (5 bases). Germline CDR1 reads SGHRS; CDR2 reads YFSETQ. This CDR3 has 14 residues. The CDR3 is CTSRWGDLTTEAFF. CDR3 DNA sequence: TGCACCAGCAGATGGGGGGATCTGACCACTGAAGCTTTCTTT.

The chain recombines TRBV5-1 with TRBJ1-1; TRBD1 is a possible D gene (6 bases). V was shortened by 1 base and J by 3 bases, with 10 bases between the two germline ends. The CDR3 consists of 14 residues. Germline V lookup: CDR1 SGHRS, CDR2 YFSETQ. In DNA form, the CDR3 reads TGCGCCAGCAGCTTGTACAGGGAGGACACTGAAGCTTTCTTT. This gives the protein CASSLYREDTEAFF.